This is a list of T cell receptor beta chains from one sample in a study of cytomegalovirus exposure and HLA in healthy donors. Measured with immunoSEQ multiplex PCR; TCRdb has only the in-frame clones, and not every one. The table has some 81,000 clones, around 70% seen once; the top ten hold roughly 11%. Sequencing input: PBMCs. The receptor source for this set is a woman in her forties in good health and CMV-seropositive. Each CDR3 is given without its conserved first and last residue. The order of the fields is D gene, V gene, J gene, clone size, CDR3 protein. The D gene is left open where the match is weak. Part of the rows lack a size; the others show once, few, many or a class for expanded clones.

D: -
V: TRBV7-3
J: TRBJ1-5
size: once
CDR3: ASSLTLPYYWVGNQPQH

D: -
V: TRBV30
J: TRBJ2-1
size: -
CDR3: AWGTLALAGNEQF

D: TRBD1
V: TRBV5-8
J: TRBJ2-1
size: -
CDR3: ASSGIGTVRHNEQF

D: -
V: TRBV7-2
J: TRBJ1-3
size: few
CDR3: ASSLAVPGSGNTIY

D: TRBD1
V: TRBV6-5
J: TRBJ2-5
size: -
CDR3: ASRTGGGETQY

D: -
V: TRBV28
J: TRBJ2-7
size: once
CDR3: ASSSQGHDEQY

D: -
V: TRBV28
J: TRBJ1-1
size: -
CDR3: ASSSLMNTEAF

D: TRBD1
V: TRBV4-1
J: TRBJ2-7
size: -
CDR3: ASSSRQGFNEQY

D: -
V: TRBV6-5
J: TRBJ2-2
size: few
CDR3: ASSYSQATTGELF

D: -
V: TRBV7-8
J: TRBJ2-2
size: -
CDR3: ASSFNPQGSNTGELF

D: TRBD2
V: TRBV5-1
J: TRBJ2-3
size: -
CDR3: ASSETSGGSLGDTQY